The 22 T cell receptor beta chains listed next were all sequenced from one sample in a study of cytomegalovirus exposure and HLA in healthy donors. In the PCR, 60 Vbeta and 13 Jbeta primers were used. Sequencing was performed with immunoSEQ multiplex PCR; in TCRdb, only in-frame clones are kept and a portion is missing. Of roughly 190,000 clones in the sample, 75% to 90% were seen once. Sequencing was performed on PBMCs. These receptors were obtained from a man aged 35 to 55 in good health and CMV-seropositive.

V and J are TRBV5-6 and TRBJ2-6; D gene unclear. Trimming shortened V by 0 bases and J by 1 base, and 14 bases separated the two germline ends. The V gene's germline CDR1 is SGHDT and CDR2 YYEEEE. CDR3 length: 18 amino acids. CDR3 sequence reads: CASSLVHLRHSGANVLTF. CDR3 nucleotide sequence: TGTGCCAGCAGCTTGGTTCACCTCAGGCATTCTGGGGCCAACGTCCTGACTTTC.

The V and J genes are TRBV19 and TRBJ2-7, with D perhaps TRBD1 (5 bases). This CDR3 comprises 15 residues. V dropped 3 bases and J dropped 2 bases, with 14 bases sitting between them. Germline assignment: CDR1 LNHDA and CDR2 SQIVND (reference sequence). In DNA form, the CDR3 reads TGTGCCAGTAGTATCAAGCCGGCAGGGCCCTACGAGCAGTACTTC. Protein product: CASSIKPAGPYEQYF.

The chain carries TRBV13 and TRBJ2-7, with TRBD1 matching 7 bases. CDR1 is PRHDT, CDR2 FYEKMQ, per germline (reference sequence). The CDR3 is 15 amino acids. J was trimmed by 2 bases and V by 3 bases; bases with no gene match: 7. DNA of the CDR3: TGTGCCAGCAGCTTCACGGGACAGTCCCCCTACGAGCAGTACTTC. This encodes CASSFTGQSPYEQYF.

The rearrangement joins TRBV5-1 to TRBJ2-1, with 10 bases fitting TRBD2. Unmatched junction bases numbered 5, after V lost 4 bases and J lost 1 base. CDR1 and CDR2 (germline): SGHRS, YFSETQ. CDR3 size: 16 residues. In DNA form, the CDR3 reads TGCGCCAGCAGCCCCAGACTAGCGGGTTCCTACAATGAGCAGTTCTTC. Amino acid sequence: CASSPRLAGSYNEQFF.

This clone occurred once. The genes are TRBV5-4 and TRBJ2-3; 9 bases map to TRBD2. This CDR3 has 16 residues. From germline, CDR1 is SGHNT and CDR2 YYREEE (reference sequence). The J segment lost 1 base and the V segment lost 4 bases, leaving 7 bases of the junction unmatched. CDR3 loop: CASSLPSSGGTDTQYF. Here the CDR3 DNA reads TGTGCCAGCAGCCTCCCCTCTAGCGGGGGCACAGATACGCAGTATTTT.

The rearrangement links TRBV6-5 to TRBJ1-2; 7 positions match TRBD1. V shed 6 bases and J 3 bases; nucleotides not matched to a gene: 10. The germline CDR1 and CDR2 sequences are MNHEY and SVGAGI. The CDR3 extends over 15 amino acids. The CDR3 region has the DNA TGTGCCAGCAGATTACAGGGGCAGATAGACTATGGCTACACCTTC. Translation gives CASRLQGQIDYGYTF.

The chain employs TRBV5-1 and TRBJ1-1, with unresolved D. The V end was cut by 2 bases, the J end by 8 bases, with 7 bases between. CDR3 length: 11 residues. Germline CDR1 reads SGHRS; CDR2 reads YFSETQ. The CDR3 here is CASSFGREAFF. Written as DNA, the CDR3 is TGCGCCAGCAGCTTTGGGAGGGAAGCTTTCTTT. The whole variable domain, filled in from reference TRBV5-1 and TRBJ1-1, reads KAGVTQTPRYLIKTRGQQVTLSCSPISGHRSVSWYQQTPGQGLQFLFEYFSETQRNKGNFPGRFSGRQFSNSRSEMNVSTLELGDSALYLCASSFGREAFFGQGTRLTVV.

This rearrangement joins TRBV9 to TRBJ1-6; D ambiguous. Trimming removed 3 bases from V and 4 bases from J, with 11 bases in between. The CDR3 consists of 15 residues. Germline V gene lookup returns CDR1 SGDLS and CDR2 YYNGEE. CDR3 sequence reads: CASSASGKYNSPLHF. As DNA, the CDR3 is TGTGCCAGCAGCGCTAGCGGTAAATATAATTCACCCCTCCACTTT.

This chain uses TRBV6-5 with TRBJ2-5, with 7 bases identical to TRBD1. CDR1 and CDR2 (germline): MNHEY, SVGAGI. The CDR3 spans 13 residues. V was clipped by 6 bases and J by 5 bases; unmatched bases: 6. The CDR3 loop reads CASRIRGPETQYF. The CDR3 nucleotides read TGTGCCAGCAGGATTAGGGGGCCGGAGACCCAGTACTTC.

The rearrangement uses TRBV18 and TRBJ1-5; D is perhaps TRBD1 (5 bases). Germline lookup yields CDR1 KGHSH and CDR2 LQKENI. The CDR3 is 15 amino acids. Trimming cost V 1 base and J 1 base, with 8 bases left between them. The CDR3 DNA is TGTGCCAGCTCACCACAACGGGGGAGCAATCAGCCCCAGCATTTT. As protein: CASSPQRGSNQPQHF.

This chain connects TRBV4-1 to TRBJ1-2; D is ambiguous. The CDR3 length is 16 residues. Per germline, CDR1 MGHRA and CDR2 YSYEKL. Trimming cost V 0 bases and J 8 bases, with 19 bases left between them. CDR3 in DNA: TGCGCCAGCAGCCAAGAAGACCTTCTCGGGGTAGGCGGCTACACCTTC. Encoded protein: CASSQEDLLGVGGYTF.

The chain combines TRBV19 with TRBJ2-1, with TRBD1 as a possible D gene (5 bases). V lost 7 bases, J lost 4 bases, and 11 bases lay in between. Germline CDR1 LNHDA, CDR2 SQIVND (reference sequence). There are 13 residues in the CDR3. The CDR3 is CASKSGSYNEQFF. The DNA of the CDR3 is TGTGCCAGTAAGTCAGGGTCTTACAATGAGCAGTTCTTC.

This clone was seen more than once but under ten times. The genes are TRBV6-4 and TRBJ1-1; no reliable D call. From germline, CDR1 is MRHNA and CDR2 SNTAGT. The CDR3 consists of 15 residues. The V end lost 3 bases, the J end lost 2 bases, and 13 bases lay between the germline ends. This chain's CDR3 is CASSEAHGLNTEAFF. The CDR3, as DNA: TGTGCCAGCAGTGAAGCTCATGGACTCAACACTGAAGCTTTCTTT.

The chain carries TRBV4-1 and TRBJ1-6; no clear D gene. From germline, CDR1 is MGHRA and CDR2 YSYEKL. Between the trimmed V and J ends, which lost 0 bases and 9 bases, there was a span of 6 bases. The CDR3 length is 13 residues. CDR3 amino acids: CASSQDFGSPLHF. In DNA, the CDR3 is TGCGCCAGCAGCCAAGATTTCGGTTCACCCCTCCACTTT.

The V and J genes are TRBV5-1 and TRBJ2-2, with D possibly TRBD2 on 7 matching bases. Germline V lookup: CDR1 SGHRS, CDR2 YFSETQ. Trimming took 4 bases from V and 7 from J, leaving 17 bases between them. CDR3 length equals 15 residues. The CDR3 loop reads CASSQEGGGLGELFF. The CDR3 region has the DNA TGCGCCAGCAGCCAGGAGGGGGGGGGCCTCGGGGAGCTGTTTTTT.

The chain has TRBV5-1 and TRBJ2-2; a possible D gene is TRBD1 (6 bases). The CDR3 has 15 residues. Germline CDR1 reads SGHRS; CDR2 reads YFSETQ. V was shortened by 5 bases and J by 3 bases, with 14 bases between the two germline ends. The CDR3 spells CASRFIAGDTGELFF. In DNA form, the CDR3 reads TGCGCCAGCAGGTTTATAGCAGGGGACACCGGGGAGCTGTTTTTT.

This chain joins TRBV16 and TRBJ2-6, with a possible D match to TRBD1 (5 bases). This CDR3 is 17 amino acids long. V was pared by 3 bases and J by 3 bases, with 15 bases between. The germline V gene has CDR1 KGHSY and CDR2 FQNENV. Here the CDR3 DNA reads TGTGCCAGCAGCCACCAATACAGGTTGGATGGGGCCAACGTCCTGACTTTC. Translation: CASSHQYRLDGANVLTF.

This clone was detected once. The rearrangement joins TRBV30 to TRBJ2-5; 11 bases match TRBD2. The CDR3 contains 14 residues. CDR1 is GTSNPN, CDR2 SVGIG, per germline (reference sequence). The CDR3 spells CAFTGTSGQETQYF. Here the CDR3 DNA reads TGTGCATTCACCGGGACTAGCGGCCAAGAGACCCAGTACTTC.

This rearrangement joins TRBV5-6 to TRBJ1-2; 9 nucleotides line up with TRBD1. Germline CDR1 reads SGHDT; CDR2 reads YYEEEE. The trim removed 2 bases at V and 4 bases at J, leaving 18 bases unmatched. This CDR3 spans 19 amino acids. CDR3 loop: CASSFITRPTGGQGYGYTF. CDR3 DNA sequence: TGTGCCAGCAGCTTTATAACCAGACCTACAGGGGGCCAGGGCTATGGCTACACCTTC.

The CDR3 region has the DNA TGTGCCAGCAGCCCGGTGCGGGGGGATTCCTACAATGAGCAGTTCTTC. Residues: CASSPVRGDSYNEQFF. This chain joins TRBV14 and TRBJ2-1; 8 nucleotides agree with TRBD2. The germline CDR1 and CDR2 sequences are SGHDN and FVKESK. V lost 4 bases to trimming and J lost 1 base; unmatched junction nucleotides: 6. CDR3 size: 16 residues.

The chain has TRBV5-4 and TRBJ1-4; 7 nucleotides align to TRBD1. The CDR3 length is 14 residues. CDR1 is SGHNT and CDR2 is YYREEE in the germline V gene (reference sequence). V gave up 2 bases and J gave up 6 bases; unmatched junction bases: 4. As DNA, the CDR3 is TGTGCCAGCAGCTTACAGGGGCGGGATGAAAAACTGTTTTTT. This sequence encodes CASSLQGRDEKLFF. The full variable domain, in which reference TRBV5-4 and TRBJ1-4 provide the parts outside the CDR3, is ETGVTQSPTHLIKTRGQQVTLRCSSQSGHNTVSWYQQALGQGPQFIFQYYREEENGRGNFPPRFSGLQFPNYSSELNVNALELDDSALYLCASSLQGRDEKLFFGSGTQLSVL.

V is TRBV5-1 and J is TRBJ2-3; 7 nucleotides align to TRBD1. Germline values: CDR1 SGHRS, CDR2 YFSETQ. V trimming: 4 bases; J trimming: 5 bases; junction bases outside the gene matches: 13. The CDR3 consists of 16 residues. The CDR3 here is CASSIRGQPGGDTQYF. The CDR3 bases are TGCGCCAGCAGCATCCGGGGACAGCCCGGAGGAGATACGCAGTATTTT.